The following is a TCR beta chain sequence with its context. Its specificity is not known. Data came from immunoSEQ multiplex PCR; TCRdb stores just in-frame clones and leaves some out. The table has approximately 30,000 clones, roughly 80% seen once; the top ten hold roughly 1.1%. This record belongs to a study of follicular helper T cells after annual influenza vaccination. On the study more broadly: Across the 2013-2014, 2014-2015 and 2015-2016 vaccination seasons, some subjects were resampled. Regarding the study as a whole: ICOS-CD38- cTfh most often held earlier Day 7 ICOS+CD38+ clones. Just roughly 10-23% of cells analyzed had recovered productive TCRB sequences.

The time point is: 2014-2015 season, pre-vaccination. The source is an adult who received the influenza vaccine. The specimen was CXCR5+ CD38- circulating T follicular helper cells from blood, collected on the day of influenza vaccination. The subset here: circulating Tfh, non-naive CD4+CXCR5+PD-1+ (ICOS+CD38+ or ICOS-CD38-).

The CDR3: CASSQSCEYSPLHF. CDR3 nucleotides: TGCGCCAGCAGTCAATCCTGCGAGTATTCACCCCTCCACTTT. The V gene is TRBV23-1, the J gene TRBJ1-6; no clear D gene. TRBV23-1 is recorded as an ORF, its role being uncertain. CDR3 length: 14 residues. Trimming cost V 0 bases and J 8 bases, with 8 bases left between them.